What follows is one T cell receptor (beta chain) and its context. Its antigen is undetermined. This sample stems from a study of identical twins. One entry per CDR3 protein results from TCRdb running MiXCR on the 5' RACE reads. The sample has 500,000 or so distinct CDR3 sequences, about 14% seen once; the top ten hold approximately 0.52%. The junction had 8 bases not matched to a gene; V was cut back by 5 bases and J by 9 bases. Looked up from germline, CDR1 is SGHVS and CDR2 is FQNEAQ. The CDR3 is 15 amino acids. Study-wide findings and caveats: In beta out-of-frame sequences, the excess sharing between twins was weaker. Fewer insertions were carried by abundant cord blood beta clonotypes, but none was seen in memory repertoires. Zero-insertion findings could be partly confounded by invariant cells (MAIT and iNKT cells).

The donors were all healthy and Caucasian. The sample was also reused in another study, on yellow fever vaccine responses in identical twins.

Sequenced: CD4+ T cells sorted from blood. This TCR was sampled from a woman aged 18 to 35 in good health. V and J are TRBV7-8 and TRBJ2-1; 12 nucleotides line up with TRBD2. The CDR3 reads CASSLLAGGPIEQFF. In DNA form, the CDR3 reads TGTGCCAGCAGCCTTCTAGCGGGGGGGCCGATTGAGCAGTTCTTC.